Presented here are 23 T cell receptor beta chains from one specimen sequenced in a study of beta chain features in type 1 diabetes. cDNA synthesis used the whole RNA isolate, giving expressed TCRB sequences. Only in-frame clones appear in the TCRdb table, and some are missing; sequencing was by immunoSEQ multiplex PCR. The repertoire consists of roughly 380,000 clones, with around a fifth occurring once and the leading ten covering about 0.044%. Specimen: naive CD4+ T cells from blood. All receptors derive from a woman younger than 30 in good health.

This clone has more than one count but fewer than ten. This chain uses TRBV7-2 with TRBJ2-2; 14 bases match TRBD2. Germline assignment: CDR1 SGHTA and CDR2 FQGNSA. J gave up 9 bases and V 7 bases, and 7 bases lay outside the gene matches. The CDR3 totals 15 residues. CDR3 amino acids: CASTPGLAGERELFF. The CDR3 nucleotides read TGTGCCAGCACCCCGGGACTAGCGGGGGAAAGGGAGCTGTTTTTT. The full variable domain, in which reference TRBV7-2 and TRBJ2-2 provide the parts outside the CDR3, is GAGVSQSPSNKVTEKGKDVELRCDPISGHTALYWYRQSLGQGLEFLIYFQGNSAPDKSGLPSDRFSAERTGGSVSTLTIQRTQQEDSAVYLCASTPGLAGERELFFGEGSRLTVL.

This sequence joins TRBV4-1 and TRBJ1-1; no reliable D call. The germline V gene encodes CDR1 MGHRA and CDR2 YSYEKL. The CDR3 is 14 amino acids. The germline V and J ends were trimmed by 0 bases and 4 bases, with 9 bases remaining between them. CDR3 sequence reads: CASSQEPRGTEAFF. The CDR3 DNA reads as TGCGCCAGCAGCCAAGAGCCCAGAGGCACTGAAGCTTTCTTT.

This clone has a handful of counts. The V gene is TRBV4-3, the J gene TRBJ2-1; D gene ambiguous. This CDR3 has 13 amino acids. Looked up from germline, CDR1 is LGHNA and CDR2 is YSLEER. Trimming removed 2 bases from V and 9 bases from J, with 11 bases in between. The CDR3 sequence: CASSQSLESEQFF. CDR3 in DNA: TGCGCCAGCAGCCAATCCCTGGAGTCTGAGCAGTTCTTC.

This chain joins TRBV6-6 and TRBJ1-2; no clear D gene. The V end was cut by 6 bases, the J end by 2 bases, with 10 bases between. CDR3 size: 13 residues. Germline CDR1 is MNHNY and CDR2 is SVGAGI (reference sequence). The CDR3 loop reads CASSSDKNYGYTF. The CDR3 nucleotides are TGTGCCAGCAGCTCCGACAAGAACTATGGCTACACCTTC.

The V gene is TRBV10-3, the J gene TRBJ1-1; D perhaps matches TRBD1 (6 bases). The germline V gene has CDR1 ENHRY and CDR2 SYGVKD. The V gene lost 3 bases and the J gene lost 9 bases, with 20 bases spanning the gap. The CDR3 loop spans 15 amino acids. The CDR3 sequence: CAISDPAGDLFKAFF. Written as DNA, the CDR3 is TGTGCCATCAGTGACCCGGCAGGGGATCTGTTTAAAGCTTTCTTT.

This chain uses TRBV10-3 with TRBJ2-7; D ambiguous. This CDR3 comprises 14 residues. Germline V gene sequence: CDR1 ENHRY, CDR2 SYGVKD. With 5 bases removed from V and 3 bases from J, the gap between germline ends came to 14 bases. In nucleotides, the CDR3 is TGTGCCATCAGTCCTATCTCCCCCAACTACGAGCAGTACTTC. Its translation: CAISPISPNYEQYF.

In this sample, this clone turned up a few times. The V gene is TRBV19, the J gene TRBJ2-1, with D uncertain. From germline, CDR1 is LNHDA and CDR2 SQIVND (reference sequence). Trimming cost V 4 bases and J 8 bases, with 9 bases left between them. The CDR3 is 12 amino acids. CDR3 nucleotide sequence: TGTGCCAGTAGTACGGGTGGCGATGAGCAGTTCTTC. Residues: CASSTGGDEQFF.

The DNA of the CDR3 is TGTGCCAGCAGCTTAGATCGGGGGACTAGCGGCTACAATGAGCAGTTCTTC. This codes for CASSLDRGTSGYNEQFF. The J gene is TRBJ2-1, the V gene TRBV11-2; 11 bases align to TRBD2. This CDR3 contains 17 residues. CDR1 SGHAT and CDR2 FQNNGV come from the germline V gene. V was pared by 0 bases and J by 3 bases, with 4 bases of the junction left unmatched.

In regard to this clone: The same CDR3 also results from other DNA sequences found in this sample. The rearrangement uses TRBV7-9 and TRBJ2-3, with 9 bases identical to TRBD2. The junction had 7 bases not matched to a gene; V was cut back by 5 bases and J by 1 base. Germline V gene data show CDR1 as SEHNR and CDR2 as FQNEAQ (reference sequence). There are 16 residues in the CDR3. Here the CDR3 reads CASSLGLAGRTDTQYF. The CDR3 nucleotides are TGTGCCAGCAGCCTCGGCCTAGCGGGACGCACAGATACGCAGTATTTT.

This clone has more than one count but fewer than ten. The chain employs TRBV9 and TRBJ1-1; weak D call: TRBD1 (5 bases). V was trimmed by 0 bases and J by 8 bases, leaving 17 bases between them. Germline CDR1 SGDLS, CDR2 YYNGEE. The CDR3 extends over 15 amino acids. In DNA, the CDR3 is TGTGCCAGCAGCGTAGACTCCGGCGGGGGGACCGAAGCTTTCTTT. Amino acids: CASSVDSGGGTEAFF.

This chain uses TRBV18 with TRBJ2-7, with a weak D call TRBD2 (6 bases). The germline V gene has CDR1 KGHSH and CDR2 LQKENI. Trimming shortened V by 4 bases and J by 3 bases, and 19 bases separated the two germline ends. The CDR3 has 16 residues. This chain's CDR3 is CASSRSRDWPNYEQYF. CDR3 nucleotide sequence: TGTGCCAGCTCACGATCCCGGGACTGGCCAAACTACGAGCAGTACTTC.

This clone was detected only a few times. The chain carries TRBV12-5 and TRBJ2-5, with D perhaps matching TRBD2 (7 bases). Germline loops: CDR1 LGHNT, CDR2 FRNRAP. The CDR3 has 16 amino acids. Trimming stripped 7 bases from V and 5 bases from J, with 23 bases between. CDR3 sequence reads: CASAPDRTRGGETQYF. In DNA, the CDR3 is TGTGCTAGTGCCCCGGACCGGACAAGGGGGGGGGAGACCCAGTACTTC.

The V call is TRBV28, the J call TRBJ2-2; 11 bases agree with TRBD2. V lost 2 bases and J lost 6; bases outside the gene matches: 5. The germline V gene encodes CDR1 MDHEN and CDR2 SYDVKM. The CDR3 has 16 residues. CDR3 sequence: CASSLGTSGESGELFF. DNA of the CDR3: TGTGCCAGCAGTTTAGGGACTAGCGGCGAGTCCGGGGAGCTGTTTTTT. The complete variable domain, with remaining parts taken from reference TRBV28 and TRBJ2-2, reads DVKVTQSSRYLVKRTGEKVFLECVQDMDHENMFWYRQDPGLGLRLIYFSYDVKMKEKGDIPEGYSVSREKKERFSLILESASTNQTSMYLCASSLGTSGESGELFFGEGSRLTVL.

This chain joins TRBV11-2 and TRBJ2-1, with 7 bases that match TRBD2. CDR3 length: 16 amino acids. The V segment lost 6 bases and the J segment 5 bases; nucleotides outside the gene matches: 13. Looked up from germline, CDR1 is SGHAT and CDR2 is FQNNGV. DNA of the CDR3: TGTGCCAGCAGGCCCCTGCGCGGGAGTATCAACAATGAGCAGTTCTTC. It encodes CASRPLRGSINNEQFF.

The chain uses TRBV7-9 and TRBJ1-2; D is possibly TRBD1 (5 bases). Trimming took 4 bases from V and 8 from J, leaving 11 bases between them. This CDR3 is built from 12 residues. CDR1 is SEHNR, CDR2 FQNEAQ, per germline (reference sequence). Written as DNA, the CDR3 is TGTGCCAGCAGCTCAGGGATCGGCGGCTACACCTTC. Protein sequence: CASSSGIGGYTF.

The rearrangement joins TRBV2 to TRBJ2-1; D not resolved. The CDR3 loop spans 11 amino acids. Germline-derived CDR1 and CDR2 are SNHLY and FYNNEI. The CDR3 spells CATGPYNEQFF. The CDR3 nucleotides read TGTGCGACGGGTCCATACAATGAGCAGTTCTTC.

This clone was seen more than once but under ten times. The chain combines TRBV9 with TRBJ2-7, with TRBD1 identical over 9 bases. The CDR3 sequence is 14 residues long. With V trimmed by 4 bases and J by 4 bases, 6 bases remained unmatched. CDR1 and CDR2 from the germline V gene are SGDLS and YYNGEE. Here the CDR3 reads CASSPGQGRYEQYF. CDR3 bases: TGTGCCAGCAGCCCCGGACAGGGGCGTTACGAGCAGTACTTC.

This clone occurred a few times. The chain joins TRBV4-2 to TRBJ1-2, with 9 bases fitting TRBD1. This CDR3 region has 14 residues. After removal of 5 bases from V and 4 bases from J, the junction contained 5 bases not matched to a gene. The germline V gene has CDR1 LGHNA and CDR2 YNFKEQ. The CDR3 reads CASSSGQGAYGYTF. The CDR3 DNA sequence: TGTGCCAGCAGCTCGGGACAGGGAGCCTATGGCTACACCTTC.

The rearrangement uses TRBV10-3 and TRBJ1-2; 8 bases are a match to TRBD1. Germline V gene data show CDR1 as ENHRY and CDR2 as SYGVKD. The trim removed 8 bases at V and 3 bases at J, leaving 11 bases unmatched. The CDR3 spans 15 residues. Here the CDR3 DNA reads TGTGCCATCTTCAGGGGGCAGGGTCTTGACTATGGCTACACCTTC. Translated, it gives CAIFRGQGLDYGYTF.

The CDR3 DNA reads TGTGCCAGCAATCGGGCAGGGATGGCCTATGGCTACACCTTC. Amino acids: CASNRAGMAYGYTF. This chain connects TRBV9 to TRBJ1-2, with a possible D match to TRBD1 (5 bases). Per the germline V gene, CDR1 is SGDLS and CDR2 is YYNGEE. The CDR3 extends over 14 amino acids. Trimming shortened V by 6 bases and J by 4 bases, and 16 bases separated the two germline ends.

This chain uses TRBV25-1 with TRBJ1-1, with 8 bases identical to TRBD1. CDR3 length: 15 residues. V lost 6 bases, J lost 9 bases, and 15 bases stayed unmatched. Germline V gene data show CDR1 as MGHDK and CDR2 as SYGVNS. The CDR3 region has the DNA TGTGCCAGCAGAGACCACAGGGGGGGTTTTGAACAAGCTTTCTTT. It specifies CASRDHRGGFEQAFF.

This clone has a handful of counts. V is TRBV7-9 and J is TRBJ1-1; 7 bases line up with TRBD1. The CDR3 covers 13 residues. Per germline, CDR1 SEHNR and CDR2 FQNEAQ (reference sequence). V gave up 4 bases and J gave up 4 bases; unmatched junction bases: 3. CDR3 bases: TGTGCCAGCAGCTCGGACAGGAGCACTGAAGCTTTCTTT. Encoded protein: CASSSDRSTEAFF.

The rearrangement uses TRBV5-4 and TRBJ1-1; 7 bases align to TRBD1. CDR3 length: 13 amino acids. Unmatched junction bases numbered 7, after V lost 7 bases and J lost 4 bases. Germline lookup yields CDR1 SGHNT and CDR2 YYREEE (reference sequence). Here the CDR3 DNA reads TGTGCCAGCCTTACCTCAGGGGGCACTGAAGCTTTCTTT. Its protein is CASLTSGGTEAFF.